The rows below give T cell receptor beta chains drawn from one sample of a study of T cell responses to AZD1222 COVID-19 vaccine. Sequencing was performed with immunoSEQ multiplex PCR; in TCRdb, only in-frame clones are kept and a portion is missing. The sample holds over 110,000 clones, about 93% seen once. Sample: peripheral blood, taken on day 0 of AZD1222 vaccination. The receptor set was obtained from an adult in good health. CDR3s include the opening cysteine and the closing phenylalanine or tryptophan. A D gene is named only where the DNA matches it firmly. Some rows mark clone size as missing; the rest say once, few, many or name a class of expanded clone.

>TRBD1|-|TRBJ1-3|TRBV3-1/TRBV3-2
TGTGCCAGCAGCCTAACTTCGGACAGGGTTGGAAACACCATATATTTT
CASSLTSDRVGNTIYF
>TRBD2|-|TRBJ2-1|TRBV7-8
TGTGCCAGCAGCTTAGGGGCCGGGACTAACAATGAGCAGTTCTTC
CASSLGAGTNNEQFF
>TRBD1|-|TRBJ2-7|TRBV4-1
TGCGCCAGCAGCCCCCTTGGACAGGGGTACGGCGAGCAGTACTTC
CASSPLGQGYGEQYF
>-|-|TRBJ1-6|TRBV7-2
TGTGCCAGCAGGTTGGAGAGCTCCTATAATTCACCCCTCCACTTT
CASRLESSYNSPLHF
>-|-|TRBJ2-7|TRBV9
TGTGCCAGCAGCGGGGGACCTGAGGCCTACGAGCAGTACTTC
CASSGGPEAYEQYF
>TRBD2|-|TRBJ2-1|TRBV4-3
TGCGCCAGCAGCCAAGGGAGCGGGGGGGCCAACAATGAGCAGTTCTTC
CASSQGSGGANNEQFF
>TRBD2|-|TRBJ2-3|TRBV29-1
TGCAGCGTTGAAGACCTAGCGGGAGGGGGAGATACGCAGTATTTT
CSVEDLAGGGDTQYF
>-|once|TRBJ2-5|TRBV19
TGTGCCAGTAGTTGGGAGGGGGAAGGAGAGACCCAGTACTTC
CASSWEGEGETQYF
>-|-|TRBJ1-1|TRBV28
TGTGCCAGCAGTCCAACAGGGAATGGGAACACTGAAGCTTTCTTT
CASSPTGNGNTEAFF
>-|-|TRBJ1-3|TRBV30
TGTGCCTGGACCGACCCCGGGGGCTCCCTCTCTGGAAACACCATATATTTT
CAWTDPGGSLSGNTIYF
>-|-|TRBJ1-2|TRBV5-1
TGCGCCAGCAGCTTGCTGCCAGGGGATGGCTACACCTTC
CASSLLPGDGYTF
>-|-|TRBJ2-5|TRBV4-2
TGTGCCAGCAGTCCACTAGAAACGGAGACCCAGTACTTC
CASSPLETETQYF
>-|-|TRBJ2-5|TRBV9
TGTGCCAGCAGCGACCCCCCGGGGGGCGCGGAGACCCAGTACTTC
CASSDPPGGAETQYF
>TRBD1|-|TRBJ1-4|TRBV30
TGTGCCTGGAGCCATGGACAGGTTCGAGGGGAAAAACTGTTTTTT
CAWSHGQVRGEKLFF
>-|once|TRBJ2-1|TRBV21-1
TGTGCCAGCATCGACCGGCACAGGAGACACAATGAGCAGTTCTTC
CASIDRHRRHNEQFF
>TRBD2|-|TRBJ2-2|TRBV5-4
TGTGCCAGCAGCCGGGGGCTAGCGGGGTTGTCCGGGGAGCTGTTTTTT
CASSRGLAGLSGELFF
>-|-|TRBJ1-1|TRBV7-9
TGTGCCAGCAGAAACAAGGAAAGCACTGAAGCTTTCTTT
CASRNKESTEAFF
>-|-|TRBJ1-2|TRBV28
TGTGCCAGCAGCAACCCGCCAAATGGCTACACCTTC
CASSNPPNGYTF
>TRBD1|-|TRBJ1-1|TRBV5-1
TGCGCCAGCAGCCTAACAGGGGGAAACACTGAAGCTTTCTTT
CASSLTGGNTEAFF
>-|-|TRBJ1-2|TRBV21-1
TGTGCCAGCAAGCTACGTGATGGCTACACCTTC
CASKLRDGYTF
>-|once|TRBJ1-5|TRBV2
TGTGCCAGCAGTGAAGCTTTAACAGCCCGCAATCAGCCCCAGCATTTT
CASSEALTARNQPQHF
>-|-|TRBJ1-1|TRBV9
TGTGCCAGCAGCGGGACCGGGGTGAGGGGGACTGAAGCTTTCTTT
CASSGTGVRGTEAFF
>-|-|TRBJ1-2|TRBV5-5
TGTGCCAGCAGCTCGGCCCCCCAGGGCTTGAACTATGGCTACACCTTC
CASSSAPQGLNYGYTF
>-|-|TRBJ2-1|TRBV5-1
TGCGCCAGCAGCTTTCTGAGCAATGGTGATGAGCAGTTCTTC
CASSFLSNGDEQFF
>TRBD1|-|TRBJ1-2|TRBV7-2
TGTGCCAGCAGCTTAGAGGGGACAGTGACTCTCTATGGCTACACCTTC
CASSLEGTVTLYGYTF
>-|-|TRBJ2-7|TRBV5-1
TGCGCCAGCAGCTTGAGATGGGGAGAGGAGCAGTACTTC
CASSLRWGEEQYF
>-|-|TRBJ2-5|TRBV6-5
TGTGCCAGCAGTCAACCAGAGGGGGTAACAGAGACCCAGTACTTC
CASSQPEGVTETQYF
>-|-|TRBJ2-1|TRBV13
TGTGCCAGCAGCCGGAAAACTGGGTACAATGAGCAGTTCTTC
CASSRKTGYNEQFF
>-|-|TRBJ2-3|TRBV5-4
TGTGCCAGCAGCTTGTATGGGGGGACAGATACGCAGTATTTT
CASSLYGGTDTQYF
>-|-|TRBJ2-5|TRBV9
TGTGCCAGCAGCGTAGGCTCGGGGATGGAGACCCAGTACTTC
CASSVGSGMETQYF